The clone carrying this T cell receptor beta chain occurred many times. The data were obtained in a study of T-cell reconstitution after alpha-beta-depleted transplantation in children. Deletions cut 4 bases from V and 5 bases from J, with 12 bases between. This CDR3 has 14 residues. Germline lookup yields CDR1 SGHTA and CDR2 FQGNSA. The authors prepared the TCRbeta library with unique molecular identifiers. TCRdb fed the PCR reads into MiXCR, producing one record per CDR3 protein. This table holds around 380,000 distinct CDR3 sequences, about a tenth found once. The source of this sequence is a human donor who donated a stem cell graft to a child with acute myeloid leukemia. The material was PBMCs from the stem cell graft donor, obtained from the stem cell graft. J is TRBJ1-5 and V is TRBV7-2; D is possibly TRBD1 (6 bases). CDR3 loop: CASSSGTGYQPQHF. The CDR3 DNA is TGTGCCAGCAGCTCAGGAACAGGGTATCAGCCCCAGCATTTT.